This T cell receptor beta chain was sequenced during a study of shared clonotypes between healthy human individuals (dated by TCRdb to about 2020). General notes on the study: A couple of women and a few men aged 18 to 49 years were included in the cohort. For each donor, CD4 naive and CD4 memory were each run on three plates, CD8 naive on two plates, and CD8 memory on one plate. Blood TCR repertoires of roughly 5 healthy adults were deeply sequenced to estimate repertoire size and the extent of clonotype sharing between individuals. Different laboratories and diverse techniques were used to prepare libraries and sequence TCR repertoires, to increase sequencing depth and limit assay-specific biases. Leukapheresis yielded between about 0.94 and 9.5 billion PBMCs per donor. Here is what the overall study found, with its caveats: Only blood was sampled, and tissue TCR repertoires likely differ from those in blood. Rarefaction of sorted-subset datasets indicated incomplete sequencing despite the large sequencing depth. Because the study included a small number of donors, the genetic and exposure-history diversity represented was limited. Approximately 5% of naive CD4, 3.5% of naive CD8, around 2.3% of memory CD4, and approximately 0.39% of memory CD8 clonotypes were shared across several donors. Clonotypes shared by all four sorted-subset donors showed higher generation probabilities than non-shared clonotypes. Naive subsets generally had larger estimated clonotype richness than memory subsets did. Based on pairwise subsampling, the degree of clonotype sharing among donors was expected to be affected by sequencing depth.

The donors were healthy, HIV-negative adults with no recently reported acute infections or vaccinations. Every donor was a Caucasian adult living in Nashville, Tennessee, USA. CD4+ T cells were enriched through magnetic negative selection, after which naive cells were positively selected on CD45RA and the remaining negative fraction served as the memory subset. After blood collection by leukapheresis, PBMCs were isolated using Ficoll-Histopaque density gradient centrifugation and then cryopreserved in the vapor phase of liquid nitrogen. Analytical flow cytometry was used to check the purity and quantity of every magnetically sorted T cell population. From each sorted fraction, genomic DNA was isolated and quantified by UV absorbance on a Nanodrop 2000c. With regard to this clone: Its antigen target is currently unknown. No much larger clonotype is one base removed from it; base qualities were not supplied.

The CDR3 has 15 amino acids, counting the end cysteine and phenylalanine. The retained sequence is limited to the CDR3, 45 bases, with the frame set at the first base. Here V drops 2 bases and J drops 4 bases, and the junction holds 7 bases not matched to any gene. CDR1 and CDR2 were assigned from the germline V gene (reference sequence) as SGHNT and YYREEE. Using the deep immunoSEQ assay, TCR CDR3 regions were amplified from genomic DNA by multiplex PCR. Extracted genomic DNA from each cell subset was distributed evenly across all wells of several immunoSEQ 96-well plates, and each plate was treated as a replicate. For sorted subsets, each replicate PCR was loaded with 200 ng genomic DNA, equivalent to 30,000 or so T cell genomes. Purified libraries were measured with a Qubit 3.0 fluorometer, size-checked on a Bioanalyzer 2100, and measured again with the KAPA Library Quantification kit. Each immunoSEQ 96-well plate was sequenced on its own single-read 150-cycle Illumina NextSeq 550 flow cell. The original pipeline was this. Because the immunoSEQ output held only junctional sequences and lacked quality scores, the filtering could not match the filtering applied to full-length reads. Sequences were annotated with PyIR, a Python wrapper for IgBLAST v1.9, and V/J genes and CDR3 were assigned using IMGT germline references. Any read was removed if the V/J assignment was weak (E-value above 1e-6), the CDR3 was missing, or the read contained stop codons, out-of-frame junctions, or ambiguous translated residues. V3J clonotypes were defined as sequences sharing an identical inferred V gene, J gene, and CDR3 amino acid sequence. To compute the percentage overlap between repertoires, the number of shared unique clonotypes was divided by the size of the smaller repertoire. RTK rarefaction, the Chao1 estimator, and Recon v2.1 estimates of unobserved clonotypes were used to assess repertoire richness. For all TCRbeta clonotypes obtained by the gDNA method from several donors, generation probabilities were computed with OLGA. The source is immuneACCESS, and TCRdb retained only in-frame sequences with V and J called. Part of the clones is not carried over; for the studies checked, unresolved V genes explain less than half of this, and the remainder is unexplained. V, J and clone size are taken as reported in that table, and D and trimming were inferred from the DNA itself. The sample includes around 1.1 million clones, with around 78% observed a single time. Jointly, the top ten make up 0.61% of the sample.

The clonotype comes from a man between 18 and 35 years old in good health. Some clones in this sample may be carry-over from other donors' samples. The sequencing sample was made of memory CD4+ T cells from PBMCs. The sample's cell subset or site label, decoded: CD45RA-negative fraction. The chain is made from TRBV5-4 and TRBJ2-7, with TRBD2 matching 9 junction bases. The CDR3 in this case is CASSFWREGPYEQYF. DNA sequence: TGTGCCAGCAGCTTCTGGCGGGAGGGCCCGTACGAGCAGTACTTC. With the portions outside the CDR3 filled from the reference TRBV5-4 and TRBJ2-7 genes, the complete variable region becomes ETGVTQSPTHLIKTRGQQVTLRCSSQSGHNTVSWYQQALGQGPQFIFQYYREEENGRGNFPPRFSGLQFPNYSSELNVNALELDDSALYLCASSFWREGPYEQYFGPGTRLTVT.